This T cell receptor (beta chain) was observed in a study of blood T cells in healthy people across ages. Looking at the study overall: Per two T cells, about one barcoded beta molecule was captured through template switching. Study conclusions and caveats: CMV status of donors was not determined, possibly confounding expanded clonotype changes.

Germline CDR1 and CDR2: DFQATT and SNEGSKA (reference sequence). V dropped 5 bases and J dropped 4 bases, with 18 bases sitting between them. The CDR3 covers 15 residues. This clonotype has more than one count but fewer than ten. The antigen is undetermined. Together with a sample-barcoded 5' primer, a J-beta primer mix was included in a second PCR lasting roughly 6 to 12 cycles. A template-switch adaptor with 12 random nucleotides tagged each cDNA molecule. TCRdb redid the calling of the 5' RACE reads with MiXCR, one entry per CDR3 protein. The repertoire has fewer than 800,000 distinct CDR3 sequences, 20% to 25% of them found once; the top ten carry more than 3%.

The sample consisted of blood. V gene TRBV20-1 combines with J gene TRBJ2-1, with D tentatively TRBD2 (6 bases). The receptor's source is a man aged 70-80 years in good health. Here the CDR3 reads CSARRPGLAYNEQFF. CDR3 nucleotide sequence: TGCAGTGCTCGGCGTCCGGGACTGGCTTACAATGAGCAGTTCTTC.